These 7 T cell receptor beta chains originate from one sample sequenced in a study of Ad26.COV2.S vaccination and SARS-CoV-2 variants. Generated by immunoSEQ multiplex PCR, the TCRdb table keeps only in-frame clones and is missing some. The sample records around 370,000 clones, approximately 90% being singletons. The sample was peripheral blood, taken after recovery from COVID-19. These receptors were collected from a human donor who had recovered from COVID-19.

The J gene is TRBJ1-1, the V gene TRBV9, with D possibly matching TRBD1 (5 bases). The CDR3 extends over 14 amino acids. CDR1 SGDLS and CDR2 YYNGEE come from the germline V gene. The V end lost 3 bases, the J end lost 0 bases, and 9 bases lay between the germline ends. In nucleotides, the CDR3 is TGTGCCAGCAGCGACTTAGGGGTGAACACTGAAGCTTTCTTT. Its translation is CASSDLGVNTEAFF.

The chain combines TRBV6-2 or TRBV6-3 with TRBJ2-7; weak D call: TRBD2 (5 bases). V dropped 5 bases and J dropped 6 bases, with 8 bases sitting between them. Germline assignment: CDR1 MNHEY and CDR2 SVGEGT. The CDR3 extends over 11 amino acids. In DNA form, the CDR3 reads TGTGCCAGCAGTAGGGCGGGCGAGCAGTACTTC. This sequence encodes CASSRAGEQYF.

The CDR3 nucleotides read TGTGCCATCAGTGAGTCGAAAACCTACGAGCAGTACTTC. It translates to CAISESKTYEQYF. V gene TRBV10-3 combines with J gene TRBJ2-7; D call uncertain. CDR1 is ENHRY, CDR2 SYGVKD, per germline. The V end was cut by 0 bases, the J end by 2 bases, with 5 bases between. The CDR3 totals 13 residues.

The chain is built from TRBV6-6 and TRBJ2-3, with 7 bases lining up with TRBD2. CDR3 size: 13 residues. After removal of 6 bases from V and 4 bases from J, the junction contained 4 bases not matched to a gene. CDR1 MNHNY and CDR2 SVGAGI come from the germline V gene (reference sequence). The CDR3: CASSPAGADTQYF. As DNA, the CDR3 is TGTGCCAGCAGCCCCGCGGGGGCAGATACGCAGTATTTT.

The V gene is TRBV7-9, the J gene TRBJ2-1, with 10 bases fitting TRBD2. Germline V gene data show CDR1 as SEHNR and CDR2 as FQNEAQ (reference sequence). V shed 1 base and J 5 bases; nucleotides not matched to a gene: 5. The CDR3 sequence is 16 residues long. This CDR3 reads CASSLVIAGGNNEQFF. The CDR3 coding sequence is TGTGCCAGCAGCTTAGTCATAGCGGGGGGTAACAATGAGCAGTTCTTC.

This clone has just one count. The CDR3 coding sequence is TGTGCCAGCAGCCTGACAGGGCTCAACTATGGCTACACCTTC. Amino acid sequence: CASSLTGLNYGYTF. J is TRBJ1-2 and V is TRBV7-8; 7 bases align to TRBD1. After removal of 5 bases from V and 2 bases from J, the junction contained 5 bases not matched to a gene. CDR3 length equals 14 residues. Germline V lookup: CDR1 SGHVS, CDR2 FQNEAQ.

The chain employs TRBV5-1 and TRBJ2-3, with 12 bases lining up with TRBD2. After removal of 1 base from V and 1 base from J, the junction contained 7 bases not matched to a gene. There are 18 residues in the CDR3. The germline V gene has CDR1 SGHRS and CDR2 YFSETQ. This CDR3 is CASSLPSGGAGGTDTQYF. CDR3 coding DNA: TGCGCCAGCAGCTTGCCTAGCGGGGGGGCAGGCGGCACAGATACGCAGTATTTT.